This T cell receptor beta chain was profiled in a study of neurological immune-mediated disorders. This clonotype occurred many times. TCRdb re-called the 5' RACE reads through MiXCR, storing one row per CDR3 protein. This sample has tens of thousands of distinct CDR3 sequences; about 13% occur once, and the top ten carry approximately 14%. The trim removed 0 bases at V and 2 bases at J, leaving 8 bases unmatched. CDR3 length equals 17 residues. CDR1 and CDR2 from the germline V gene are MNHEY and SVGAGI. The source is a woman aged 55 to 70 with HTLV-1-associated myelopathy (HAM/TSP). The chain is built from TRBV6-5 and TRBJ1-2; 8 bases line up with TRBD1. The source material was PBMCs. CDR3 residues: CASSYSNSGTGNYGYTF. CDR3 coding DNA: TGTGCCAGCAGTTACTCAAACTCCGGGACAGGAAACTATGGCTACACCTTC.